This TCR beta chain was captured by sequencing in a study of blood T cell repertoires in COVID-19. The authors' processing: Amplifying reference gene primers gave estimates of nucleated cell counts. Here immunoSEQ multiplex PCR was the method, and the copy in TCRdb shows in-frame clones only, minus some. That table furnishes V, J and clone size, whereas the DNA furnished D and trimming. The repertoire holds hundreds of thousands of clones, with around 84% as singletons. V trimming: 0 bases; J trimming: 4 bases; junction bases outside the gene matches: 5. Germline V gene sequence: CDR1 SGDLS, CDR2 YYNGEE. The CDR3 has 16 amino acids.

This rearrangement joins TRBV9 to TRBJ2-1, with TRBD2 identical over 9 bases. Sequences were obtained from peripheral blood. This TCR came from a human donor in a cohort sampled during active COVID-19. CDR3 in DNA: TGTGCCAGCAGCGTAGGGGCGGGAGGGCTATACAATGAGCAGTTCTTC. Its translation: CASSVGAGGLYNEQFF.